The 12 T cell receptor beta chains given below trace back to one sample, sequenced in a study of T cell repertoires in cytomegalovirus infection. One entry per CDR3 protein results from TCRdb running MiXCR on the reads. Among roughly 500,000 distinct CDR3 sequences listed, 15% to 20% were seen once. Sequencing was carried out using CD8+ T cells from PBMCs. These receptors all come from a human donor in good health (CMV status not recorded). Some clones in this sample may be carry-over from other donors' samples.

A remark on this clonotype: A much larger clone lies one base from this, so it may be a read error. The genes are TRBV6-6 and TRBJ2-5; 12 positions match TRBD2. Trimming took 6 bases from V and 5 from J; bases not matched to a gene: 10. Per the germline V gene, CDR1 is MNHNY and CDR2 is SVGAGI (reference sequence). The CDR3 runs to 16 residues. The CDR3: CASSTGLAGLVETQYF. In DNA form, the CDR3 reads TGTGCCAGCAGCACCGGACTAGCGGGGCTGGTGGAGACCCAGTACTTC.

This clonotype was counted a single time. A clone one base away is much larger, so this may be a read error. V usage is TRBV5-6 and J usage is TRBJ1-2; D is undetermined. V was shortened by 3 bases and J by 10 bases, with 16 bases between the two germline ends. Germline V gene data show CDR1 as SGHDT and CDR2 as YYEEEE. This CDR3 is built from 13 residues. CDR3 loop: CASSSTDDYIYTF. The CDR3 nucleotides read TGTGCCAGCAGCTCGACGGACGACTATATCTACACCTTC.

V gene TRBV27 combines with J gene TRBJ2-2; 9 bases align to TRBD1. The CDR3 is made up of 16 amino acids. J gave up 4 bases and V 2 bases, and 5 bases lay outside the gene matches. Germline loops: CDR1 MNHEY, CDR2 SMNVEV (reference sequence). In DNA, the CDR3 is TGTGCCAGCAGTTTAGGGAGGACAGGGGCCACCGGGGAGCTGTTTTTT. Amino acids: CASSLGRTGATGELFF.

This clonotype turned up a few times. The chain links TRBV28 to TRBJ2-5, with D tentatively TRBD2 (7 bases). From germline, CDR1 is MDHEN and CDR2 SYDVKM. Trimming pared 5 bases from V and 4 bases from J, leaving 11 bases between. CDR3 size: 13 residues. The CDR3 nucleotides are TGTGCCAGCAGTAAGGGGGGGCGAGAGACCCAGTACTTC. It specifies CASSKGGRETQYF.

This clonotype came up a few times. The chain couples TRBV2 to TRBJ2-1; 8 nucleotides match TRBD2. The CDR3 has 12 residues. The V and J ends lost 9 bases and 7 bases, in that order; junction bases with no gene match: 5. The germline V gene has CDR1 SNHLY and CDR2 FYNNEI. The CDR3 loop reads CARAGELNEQFF. CDR3 DNA: TGTGCCAGAGCGGGAGAACTAAATGAGCAGTTCTTC.

In its sample, this clonotype was seen a few times. The V call is TRBV6-1, the J call TRBJ1-5, with D possibly being TRBD1 (5 bases). Germline CDR1 reads MNHNS; CDR2 reads SASEGT. Trimming took 8 bases from V and 6 from J, leaving 20 bases between them. The CDR3 is 15 amino acids. Written as DNA, the CDR3 is TGTGCCAGCGGCGAGCTCAACAGGTCCGGTCAGCCCCAGCATTTT. Translation gives CASGELNRSGQPQHF.

The chain joins TRBV6-6 to TRBJ2-2, with D unresolved. The CDR3 length is 16 residues. The germline CDR1 and CDR2 sequences are MNHNY and SVGAGI (reference sequence). V lost 8 bases and J lost 2, with 18 bases in between. CDR3 in DNA: TGTGCCAGCTACAGAGGCAGACGGCTTAACACCGGGGAGCTGTTTTTT. This encodes CASYRGRRLNTGELFF.

In the case of this clonotype: Possible read error: a much larger clone is one base away. The chain combines TRBV6-5 with TRBJ2-5; 9 bases align to TRBD2. The germline CDR1 and CDR2 sequences are MNHEY and SVGAGI. The CDR3 is 16 amino acids. CDR3 DNA sequence: TGTGCCAGCAGTTACTCGCAGCGGGAGGCCCCAGAGACCCTGTACTTC. It encodes CASSYSQREAPETLYF.

V usage is TRBV7-9 and J usage is TRBJ1-2; D ambiguous. The length of the CDR3 is 14 residues. CDR1 and CDR2 from the germline V gene are SEHNR and FQNEAQ (reference sequence). The V and J ends lost 1 base and 5 bases respectively, with 11 bases between them. CDR3 amino acids: CASSLGLQSYGYTF. CDR3 in DNA: TGTGCCAGCAGCTTAGGCCTACAGAGTTATGGCTACACCTTC.

This clonotype was counted many times. The gene calls are TRBV29-1 and TRBJ2-2; the D is unclear. The CDR3 runs to 11 residues. Germline values: CDR1 SQVTM, CDR2 ANQGSEA. Trimming cost V 4 bases and J 5 bases, with 5 bases left between them. Written as DNA, the CDR3 is TGCAGCGTTGGTGAGACCGGGGAGCTGTTTTTT. This encodes CSVGETGELFF.

The rearrangement joins TRBV3-1 to TRBJ1-2; TRBD1 might be the D (6 bases). Germline loops: CDR1 LGHDT, CDR2 YNNKEL (reference sequence). Trimming pared 1 base from V and 2 bases from J, leaving 14 bases between. This CDR3 is built from 16 residues. CDR3 loop: CASSQVKDRDNYGYTF. As DNA, the CDR3 is TGTGCCAGCAGCCAAGTAAAGGACAGAGACAACTATGGCTACACCTTC.

This clonotype was found many times. This chain links TRBV12-3 or TRBV12-4 with TRBJ2-1, with 11 bases lining up with TRBD2. This CDR3 is built from 17 residues. V lost 4 bases and J lost 8; bases outside the gene matches: 13. Here the CDR3 DNA reads TGTGCCAGCAGTTCCCCGACTAGCGGGGACCCTACGGATGAGCAGTTCTTC. It encodes CASSSPTSGDPTDEQFF.